The clone carrying this TCR beta chain was counted at least ten times. The record originates from a study of T-cell reconstitution after alpha-beta-depleted transplantation in children. Library preparation (for TCRbeta) was performed with unique molecular identifiers. In TCRdb, the PCR reads were re-called with MiXCR into one record per CDR3 protein. The sample lists 200,000 to 300,000 distinct CDR3 sequences, roughly 7.7% occurring once. The CDR3 has 16 residues. Germline lookup yields CDR1 SGHRS and CDR2 YFSETQ. Trimming at V came to 4 bases and at J to 3 bases, leaving 9 bases not matched to a gene.

The sequence derives from a male patient between 5 and 17 years old who had a stem cell transplant for acute lymphoblastic leukemia, so the T cells may come from the graft donor. This material consisted of PBMCs, mostly from graft donor cells, taken 180 days after TCRalphabeta/CD19-depleted stem cell transplant. The V gene is TRBV5-1, the J gene TRBJ2-2; 7 bases agree with TRBD1. CDR3 protein: CASSQQGRMDTGELFF. In DNA form, the CDR3 reads TGCGCCAGCAGCCAACAGGGGCGTATGGACACCGGGGAGCTGTTTTTT.